The 8 T cell receptor beta chains given below trace back to one sample, sequenced in a study of OX40 agonist ivuxolimab in advanced cancers. Libraries were prepared by immunoSEQ multiplex PCR; TCRdb keeps only in-frame clonotypes and omits some of them. The table records roughly 25,000 clones, around 80% of them present only once. The sequenced sample was CD4+ or CD8+ T cells sorted from blood, obtained in a trial of the OX40 agonist ivuxolimab. The source of these receptors is an adult with an advanced solid tumor such as melanoma, head and neck, liver or kidney cancer.

This chain connects TRBV4-1 to TRBJ2-7, with D possibly being TRBD1 (5 bases). The CDR3 is 14 amino acids. Germline values: CDR1 MGHRA, CDR2 YSYEKL. V was pared by 1 base and J by 2 bases, with 9 bases between. The CDR3 DNA reads as TGCGCCAGCAGCCAAGGGTCAGGGCCCTACGAGCAGTACTTC. Protein sequence: CASSQGSGPYEQYF.

This clone was recorded a few times. The chain has TRBV6-6 and TRBJ1-5, with D possibly matching TRBD1 (5 bases). The length of the CDR3 is 14 residues. Between the trimmed V and J ends, which lost 4 bases and 6 bases, there was a span of 13 bases. Germline lookup yields CDR1 MNHNY and CDR2 SVGAGI (reference sequence). The CDR3 here is CASSSSAGSQPQHF. The CDR3 nucleotides read TGTGCCAGCAGTTCGTCGGCAGGGAGTCAGCCCCAGCATTTT.

There are a few counts of this clone. This sequence joins TRBV19 and TRBJ1-6; D uncertain. Germline V gene sequence: CDR1 LNHDA, CDR2 SQIVND (reference sequence). CDR3 length: 15 amino acids. The V gene lost 11 bases and the J gene lost 0 bases, with 14 bases spanning the gap. The CDR3 DNA is TGTGCCTCCGGAGATCTGAGCTCCTATAATTCACCCCTCCACTTT. Translated: CASGDLSSYNSPLHF. The whole variable domain, remainder taken from reference TRBV19 and TRBJ1-6, is DGGITQSPKYLFRKEGQNVTLSCEQNLNHDAMYWYRQDPGQGLRLIYYSQIVNDFQKGDIAEGYSVSREKKESFPLTVTSAQKNPTAFYLCASGDLSSYNSPLHFGNGTRLTVT.

In its sample, this clone was seen a few times. The chain carries TRBV4-1 and TRBJ2-5, with 10 bases lining up with TRBD1. The germline gives CDR1 MGHRA, CDR2 YSYEKL. V lost 4 bases, J lost 5 bases, and 7 bases stayed unmatched. The CDR3 is 15 amino acids. The CDR3 sequence: CASSPGTGVAETQYF. For the CDR3, the DNA is TGCGCCAGCAGCCCCGGGACAGGGGTTGCGGAGACCCAGTACTTC.

The chain employs TRBV29-1 and TRBJ2-7; 9 bases line up with TRBD2. The CDR3 covers 15 residues. Germline trimming cut 3 bases from V and 0 bases from J; bases unmatched to any gene: 6. Germline-derived CDR1 and CDR2 are SQVTM and ANQGSEA. Written as DNA, the CDR3 is TGCAGCGTTGATAAAAGCGGGGGGCTCTCCTACGAGCAGTACTTC. This translates into CSVDKSGGLSYEQYF.

V and J are TRBV6-5 and TRBJ2-5, with 10 nucleotides matching TRBD2. With 2 bases clipped from V and 10 bases from J, the junction kept 7 bases outside the gene matches. The CDR3 runs to 14 residues. Germline V gene data show CDR1 as MNHEY and CDR2 as SVGAGI. The CDR3 DNA sequence: TGTGCCAGCAGTTACGGGCTAGCGGGGGATAACCAGTACTTC. It codes for CASSYGLAGDNQYF.

DNA of the CDR3: TGTGCCAGCAGCGTAATACTAGTATTACAAGAGACCCAGTACTTC. Its protein is CASSVILVLQETQYF. The rearrangement links TRBV7-9 to TRBJ2-5, with D perhaps matching TRBD2 (5 bases). Per germline, CDR1 SEHNR and CDR2 FQNEAQ (reference sequence). This CDR3 has 15 amino acids. V dropped 5 bases and J dropped 2 bases, with 15 bases sitting between them.

This clone showed up just once. The chain joins TRBV7-9 to TRBJ2-3; 9 bases are a match to TRBD1. Germline CDR1 reads SEHNR; CDR2 reads FQNEAQ (reference sequence). The CDR3 sequence is 16 residues long. V shed 0 bases, J shed 3 bases, and the junction held 4 bases outside the gene matches. CDR3 amino acids: CASSLATGTGTDTQYF. As DNA, the CDR3 is TGTGCCAGCAGCTTAGCGACCGGGACAGGGACAGATACGCAGTATTTT.